This passage covers 21 T cell receptor beta chains from one sample sequenced in a study of blood T cell repertoires in COVID-19. Data came from immunoSEQ multiplex PCR; TCRdb stores just in-frame clones and leaves some out. The sample lists 150,000 to 200,000 clones; around nine tenths were seen once. Source material: peripheral blood. These receptor sequences come from a woman in her 70s with COVID-19, enrolled during active disease.

This clone was counted a few times. V is TRBV19 and J is TRBJ1-5; 7 bases fit TRBD1. After removal of 6 bases from V and 3 bases from J, the junction contained 5 bases not matched to a gene. Germline assignment: CDR1 LNHDA and CDR2 SQIVND (reference sequence). The CDR3 is 14 amino acids. The CDR3 DNA is TGTGCCAGTAGAGACAGGGTTAACAATCAGCCCCAGCATTTT. Its translation: CASRDRVNNQPQHF.

This clone was found once. V is TRBV2 and J is TRBJ1-6; D unresolved. This CDR3 has 13 residues. Germline V lookup: CDR1 SNHLY, CDR2 FYNNEI. V lost 4 bases to trimming and J lost 13 bases, with 14 bases between them. This CDR3 reads CASSGSRLGPLHF. The CDR3 bases are TGTGCCAGCAGTGGGTCCAGGTTAGGTCCCCTCCACTTT.

In this sample, this clone turned up once. The chain's CDR3 is CASSNRVREQYF. CDR3 coding DNA: TGTGCCAGCAGCAACAGGGTGCGGGAGCAGTACTTC. V usage is TRBV5-6 and J usage is TRBJ2-7; TRBD1 might be the D (6 bases). This CDR3 has 12 residues. V was trimmed by 4 bases and J by 7 bases, leaving 12 bases between them. The germline CDR1 and CDR2 sequences are SGHDT and YYEEEE. The entire variable domain, with the rest obtained from reference TRBV5-6 and TRBJ2-7, is as follows: DAGVTQSPTHLIKTRGQQVTLRCSPKSGHDTVSWYQQALGQGPQFIFQYYEEEERQRGNFPDRFSGHQFPNYSSELNVNALLLGDSALYLCASSNRVREQYFGPGTRLTVT.

The gene calls are TRBV10-3 and TRBJ1-2; 10 nucleotides line up with TRBD1. V shed 7 bases, J shed 3 bases, and the junction held 5 bases outside the gene matches. This CDR3 contains 14 residues. The V gene's germline CDR1 is ENHRY and CDR2 SYGVKD. The CDR3 DNA follows: TGTGCCATCAAGGAGACAGGGGGCTACTATGGCTACACCTTC. Its translation: CAIKETGGYYGYTF.

The gene calls are TRBV19 and TRBJ2-2; D is possibly TRBD1 (7 bases). The length of the CDR3 is 18 residues. The V gene lost 7 bases and the J gene lost 4 bases, with 25 bases spanning the gap. From germline, CDR1 is LNHDA and CDR2 SQIVND (reference sequence). The CDR3 sequence: CASTKLWRGQGSTGELFF. DNA for the CDR3: TGTGCCAGTACCAAACTTTGGAGGGGGCAGGGAAGCACCGGGGAGCTGTTTTTT.

The V gene is TRBV24-1, the J gene TRBJ2-7, with TRBD1 as a possible D gene (6 bases). V shed 3 bases and J shed 2 bases, with 10 bases lying between them. In germline, CDR1 is KGHDR, CDR2 SFDVKD. The CDR3 has 14 amino acids. The CDR3 region is CATSDPDRPYEQYF. The CDR3 DNA follows: TGTGCCACCAGTGATCCTGACAGGCCCTACGAGCAGTACTTC.

This sequence joins TRBV5-5 and TRBJ2-2, with 7 bases matching TRBD1. The CDR3 has 16 amino acids. The V gene end was trimmed by 4 bases and the J gene end by 0 bases; junction bases not matched to a gene: 6. CDR1 and CDR2 (germline): SGHKS, YYEKEE (reference sequence). CDR3 in DNA: TGTGCCAGCAGCGGACAGGTCTTCGCGAACACCGGGGAGCTGTTTTTT. Its translation is CASSGQVFANTGELFF.

The chain recombines TRBV18 with TRBJ2-7, with 11 bases matching TRBD2. V was clipped by 5 bases and J by 3 bases; unmatched bases: 12. The CDR3 is 17 residues long. CDR1 is KGHSH and CDR2 is LQKENI in the germline V gene. CDR3 in DNA: TGTGCCAGCTCAAACTTCCTAGCGGGGGGCCTACACTACGAGCAGTACTTC. Translated, it gives CASSNFLAGGLHYEQYF.

Only one count was recorded for this clone. The CDR3 bases are TGCGCCAGCAGCTTAGAACCCGGGACAGGGTTCAATGAGCAGTTCTTC. Protein sequence: CASSLEPGTGFNEQFF. The chain employs TRBV5-1 and TRBJ2-1; 9 nucleotides match TRBD1. The CDR3 contains 16 residues. The V segment lost 2 bases and the J segment 6 bases; nucleotides outside the gene matches: 9. Germline values: CDR1 SGHRS, CDR2 YFSETQ.

The genes are TRBV12-5 and TRBJ2-2; 10 nucleotides line up with TRBD1. The CDR3 is 17 residues long. The junction had 7 bases not matched to a gene; V was cut back by 0 bases and J by 6 bases. Germline lookup yields CDR1 LGHNT and CDR2 FRNRAP. The CDR3 coding sequence is TGTGCTAGTGGTTTGGTACGGGGACAGGGGAGCCCCGGGGAGCTGTTTTTT. It codes for CASGLVRGQGSPGELFF.

The chain uses TRBV27 and TRBJ2-3; 9 positions match TRBD2. This CDR3 is 20 amino acids long. The germline V gene has CDR1 MNHEY and CDR2 SMNVEV (reference sequence). With V trimmed by 4 bases and J by 0 bases, 17 bases remained unmatched. Here the CDR3 reads CASSSVGGDGTSSSTDTQYF. DNA of the CDR3: TGTGCCAGCAGTTCCGTGGGCGGGGACGGGACTAGCAGTAGCACAGATACGCAGTATTTT.

The rearrangement joins TRBV5-6 to TRBJ1-2; D is unclear. CDR1 and CDR2 from the germline V gene are SGHDT and YYEEEE. The CDR3 contains 12 residues. Trimming stripped 2 bases from V and 5 bases from J, with 7 bases between. CDR3 nucleotides: TGTGCCAGCAGCTTAAACTCATATGGCTACACCTTC. Translating gives CASSLNSYGYTF. Combining the CDR3 with reference TRBV5-6 and TRBJ1-2 gives the whole variable domain DAGVTQSPTHLIKTRGQQVTLRCSPKSGHDTVSWYQQALGQGPQFIFQYYEEEERQRGNFPDRFSGHQFPNYSSELNVNALLLGDSALYLCASSLNSYGYTFGSGTRLTVV.

This rearrangement joins TRBV5-6 to TRBJ1-3; weak D call: TRBD1 (5 bases). Germline CDR1 is SGHDT and CDR2 is YYEEEE. This CDR3 has 17 amino acids. V was trimmed by 2 bases and J by 2 bases, leaving 17 bases between them. Here the CDR3 DNA reads TGTGCCAGCAGCTTCGGCAGGGTGAATCCTCCTGGAAACACCATATATTTT. It translates to CASSFGRVNPPGNTIYF.

The chain joins TRBV4-2 to TRBJ2-7; 7 bases map to TRBD2. V gave up 1 base and J gave up 4 bases; unmatched junction bases: 13. The CDR3 sequence is 17 residues long. Per germline, CDR1 LGHNA and CDR2 YNFKEQ. CDR3 bases: TGTGCCAGCAGCCAAGCTAGCCGTTCGGGGGGTTCGTACGAGCAGTACTTC. This gives the protein CASSQASRSGGSYEQYF.

The chain recombines TRBV6-1 with TRBJ1-6; D unclear. The CDR3 length is 15 residues. V lost 2 bases, J lost 13 bases, and 18 bases lay in between. Germline V gene data show CDR1 as MNHNS and CDR2 as SASEGT. DNA of the CDR3: TGTGCCAGCAGTGAAAGAGGAGCTACACTGGTCCCCCTCCACTTT. It specifies CASSERGATLVPLHF.

The V and J genes are TRBV29-1 and TRBJ1-1; weak D call: TRBD1 (5 bases). This CDR3 spans 13 amino acids. Germline V gene lookup returns CDR1 SQVTM and CDR2 ANQGSEA. The germline V and J ends were trimmed by 0 bases and 5 bases, with 10 bases remaining between them. The CDR3 coding sequence is TGCAGCGTTGAAGATCGGGGGAAAACTGAAGCTTTCTTT. Its protein product is CSVEDRGKTEAFF.

J is TRBJ1-1 and V is TRBV2; D may be TRBD1 (6 bases). CDR1 SNHLY and CDR2 FYNNEI come from the germline V gene. This CDR3 has 14 residues. Trimming left V 1 base short and J 8 bases short, with 14 bases between. CDR3 loop: CASSEDSGVPEAFF. In DNA, the CDR3 is TGTGCCAGCAGTGAAGATTCAGGGGTCCCCGAAGCTTTCTTT.

The chain couples TRBV5-6 to TRBJ1-1; D is unresolved. CDR1 and CDR2 from the germline V gene are SGHDT and YYEEEE. Trimming stripped 0 bases from V and 0 bases from J, with 9 bases between. This CDR3 is 15 amino acids long. CDR3 sequence reads: CASSLVYRVNTEAFF. The CDR3 DNA reads TGTGCCAGCAGCTTGGTATATCGGGTGAACACTGAAGCTTTCTTT.

The chain links TRBV5-1 to TRBJ2-5; TRBD2 matches at 9 bases. Germline-derived CDR1 and CDR2 are SGHRS and YFSETQ. This CDR3 comprises 15 residues. V dropped 4 bases and J dropped 2; count of bases not matched to a gene: 6. CDR3 protein: CASSPVAGEQETQYF. In DNA form, the CDR3 reads TGCGCCAGCAGCCCCGTAGCGGGGGAGCAAGAGACCCAGTACTTC.

The genes are TRBV30 and TRBJ1-3; 8 bases are shared with TRBD1. The CDR3 runs to 16 residues. V lost 5 bases and J lost 0; bases outside the gene matches: 9. The germline CDR1 and CDR2 sequences are GTSNPN and SVGIG (reference sequence). Here the CDR3 DNA reads TGTGCCTGGGGACGCGGGACAGGTACCTCTGGAAACACCATATATTTT. It yields the protein CAWGRGTGTSGNTIYF.

This chain connects TRBV11-2 to TRBJ1-4, with TRBD1 as a possible D gene (5 bases). CDR1 is SGHAT, CDR2 FQNNGV, per germline. The CDR3 extends over 14 amino acids. Trimming stripped 1 base from V and 6 bases from J, with 9 bases between. The CDR3 DNA sequence: TGTGCCAGCAGCTTAGGCAGGGTGGATGAAAAACTGTTTTTT. This translates into CASSLGRVDEKLFF.